Below are 4 T cell receptor beta chains sequenced from a single sample in a study of blood T cell repertoires in COVID-19. Measured with immunoSEQ multiplex PCR; TCRdb has only the in-frame clones, and not every one. Of some 320,000 clones in the sample, about nine tenths were seen once. Sequencing was done on a sample of PBMCs or T cells enriched from blood (not recorded which). The receptors were sampled from a man aged 55 to 70 who had recovered from COVID-19.

The rearrangement joins TRBV5-1 to TRBJ1-5, with TRBD1 matching over 7 bases. CDR1 is SGHRS and CDR2 is YFSETQ in the germline V gene. Trimming removed 0 bases from V and 4 bases from J; junction bases left unmatched: 4. CDR3 length equals 15 residues. DNA of the CDR3: TGCGCCAGCAGCTTGGGACAGGGCCAGAATCAGCCCCAGCATTTT. Protein product: CASSLGQGQNQPQHF.

This clone showed up just once. The genes are TRBV27 and TRBJ1-1; a possible D gene is TRBD1 (5 bases). This CDR3 is 14 amino acids long. V was shortened by 4 bases and J by 1 base, with 10 bases between the two germline ends. Germline CDR1 and CDR2: MNHEY and SMNVEV (reference sequence). In nucleotides, the CDR3 is TGTGCCAGCAGTTCACTCACAGGGAACACTGAAGCTTTCTTT. As protein: CASSSLTGNTEAFF.

The chain couples TRBV11-3 to TRBJ2-7; TRBD1 aligns across 9 bases. V shed 8 bases and J 1 base; nucleotides not matched to a gene: 3. Germline V lookup: CDR1 SGHNT, CDR2 YENEEA. The CDR3 spans 13 residues. CDR3 nucleotides: TGTGCCAGCTCCGGGACAGGGTCCTACGAGCAGTACTTC. As protein: CASSGTGSYEQYF.

V usage is TRBV6-1 and J usage is TRBJ1-3, with a possible D match to TRBD1 (5 bases). With 2 bases removed from V and 4 bases from J, the gap between germline ends came to 9 bases. The length of the CDR3 is 14 residues. Per germline, CDR1 MNHNS and CDR2 SASEGT. The CDR3: CASSESDKGNTIYF. The CDR3 DNA reads TGTGCCAGCAGTGAATCGGACAAGGGAAACACCATATATTTT.